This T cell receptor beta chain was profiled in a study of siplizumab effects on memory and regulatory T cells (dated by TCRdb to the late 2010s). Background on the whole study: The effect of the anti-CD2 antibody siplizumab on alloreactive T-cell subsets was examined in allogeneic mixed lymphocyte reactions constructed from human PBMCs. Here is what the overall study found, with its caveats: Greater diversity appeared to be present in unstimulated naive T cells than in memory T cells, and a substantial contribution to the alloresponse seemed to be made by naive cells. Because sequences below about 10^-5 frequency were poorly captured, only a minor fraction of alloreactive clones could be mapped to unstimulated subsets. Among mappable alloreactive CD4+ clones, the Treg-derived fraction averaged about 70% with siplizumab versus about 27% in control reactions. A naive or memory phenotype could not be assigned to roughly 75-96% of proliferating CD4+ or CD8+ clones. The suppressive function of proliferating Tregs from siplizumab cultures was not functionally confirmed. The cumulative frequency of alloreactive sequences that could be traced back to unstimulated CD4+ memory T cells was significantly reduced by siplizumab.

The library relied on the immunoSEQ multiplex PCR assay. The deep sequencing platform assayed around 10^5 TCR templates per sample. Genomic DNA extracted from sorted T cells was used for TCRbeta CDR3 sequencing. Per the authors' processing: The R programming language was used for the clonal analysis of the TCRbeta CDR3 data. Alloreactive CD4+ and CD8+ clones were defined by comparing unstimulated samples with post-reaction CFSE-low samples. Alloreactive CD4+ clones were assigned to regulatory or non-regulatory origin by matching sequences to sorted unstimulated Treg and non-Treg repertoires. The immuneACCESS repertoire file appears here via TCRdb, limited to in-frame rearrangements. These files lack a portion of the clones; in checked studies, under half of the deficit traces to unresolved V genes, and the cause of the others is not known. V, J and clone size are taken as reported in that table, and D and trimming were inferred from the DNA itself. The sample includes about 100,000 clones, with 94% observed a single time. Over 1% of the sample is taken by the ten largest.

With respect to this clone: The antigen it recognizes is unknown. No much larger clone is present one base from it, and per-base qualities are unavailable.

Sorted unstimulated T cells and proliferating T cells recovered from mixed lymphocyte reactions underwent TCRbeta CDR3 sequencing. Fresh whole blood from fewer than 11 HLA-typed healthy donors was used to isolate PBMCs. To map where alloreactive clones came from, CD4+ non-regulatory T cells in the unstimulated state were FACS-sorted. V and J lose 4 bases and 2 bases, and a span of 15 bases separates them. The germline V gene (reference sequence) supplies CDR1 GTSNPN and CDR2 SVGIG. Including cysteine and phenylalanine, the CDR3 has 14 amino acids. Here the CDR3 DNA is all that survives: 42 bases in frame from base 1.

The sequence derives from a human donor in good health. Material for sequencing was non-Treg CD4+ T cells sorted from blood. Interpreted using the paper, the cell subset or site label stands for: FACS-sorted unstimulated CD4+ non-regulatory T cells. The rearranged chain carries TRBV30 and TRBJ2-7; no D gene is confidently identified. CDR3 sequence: CAWKTLTTTYEQYF. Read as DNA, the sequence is TGTGCCTGGAAGACCTTGACAACCACCTACGAGCAGTACTTC.